This TCR beta chain was profiled in a study of prognosis after radiotherapy for stage I lung cancer. Study information: The study gave no patient concurrent therapy with stereotactic body radiotherapy. In a handful of patients, distant metastases developed after radiotherapy (median roughly 7 months), whereas roughly 15 patients showed no significant progression. Findings and caveats of the study: With medians of roughly 10,000 versus 7,000, unique TCR clone counts fell after stereotactic body radiation therapy.

This clonotype was picked up many times. The antigen remains unidentified. The authors amplified TCR beta CDR3 from genomic DNA using two-round multiplex PCR. Primers specific to each TRBV and TRBJ gene were used in first-round PCR. Each CDR3 protein is one row after TCRdb ran MiXCR on the multiplex PCR reads. The table lists under 20,000 distinct CDR3 sequences, 44% of them singletons. The junction had 7 bases not matched to a gene; V was cut back by 2 bases and J by 0 bases. The germline V gene encodes CDR1 LNHNV and CDR2 YYDKDF (reference sequence). The CDR3 has 17 residues. Peripheral venous blood was drawn in six-milliliter volumes, with a draw taken at each of two separate time points.

V is TRBV15 and J is TRBJ1-3; TRBD1 matches at 7 bases. The source was PBMCs, collected before or after stereotactic body radiation therapy (not recorded which). This sequence originates from a donor aged 50 or older with non-small cell lung cancer. In nucleotides, the CDR3 is TGTGCCACCAGCAGACTCGGACAGGCCGCCTCTGGAAACACCATATATTTT. Translated: CATSRLGQAASGNTIYF. Supplemented by reference TRBV15 and TRBJ1-3, the full variable domain reads DAMVIQNPRYQVTQFGKPVTLSCSQTLNHNVMYWYQQKSSQAPKLLFHYYDKDFNNEADTPDNFQSRRPNTSFCFLDIRSPGLGDTAMYLCATSRLGQAASGNTIYFGEGSWLTVV.